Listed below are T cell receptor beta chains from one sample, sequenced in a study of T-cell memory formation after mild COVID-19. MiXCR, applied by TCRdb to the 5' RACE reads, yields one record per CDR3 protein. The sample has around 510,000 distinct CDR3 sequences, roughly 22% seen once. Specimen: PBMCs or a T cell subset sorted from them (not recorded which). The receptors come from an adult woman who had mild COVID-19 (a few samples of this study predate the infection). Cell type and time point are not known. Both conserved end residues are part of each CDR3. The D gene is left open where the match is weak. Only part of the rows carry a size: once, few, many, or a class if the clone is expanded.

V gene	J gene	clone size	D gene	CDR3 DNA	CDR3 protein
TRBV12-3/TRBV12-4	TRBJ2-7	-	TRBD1	TGTGCCAGCAGTCCCTGGGGCAGGGGGAGCTACGAGCAGTACTTC	CASSPWGRGSYEQYF
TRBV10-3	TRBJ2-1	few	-	TGTGCCATCAGTGAGTCGGGCCGCCGCTCCTACAATGAGCAGTTCTTC	CAISESGRRSYNEQFF
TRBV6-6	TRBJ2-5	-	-	TGTGCCAGCAGTTACTCGATTTATGGGGGCCCGGGGGAGACCCAGTACTTC	CASSYSIYGGPGETQYF
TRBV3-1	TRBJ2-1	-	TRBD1	TGTGCCAGCAGCCAGGCTGCACAGGGGTCGTGGTTCTTC	CASSQAAQGSWFF
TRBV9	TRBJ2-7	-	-	TGTGCCAGCAGCGTAGGTGAGGGGGCCTACGAGCAGTACTTC	CASSVGEGAYEQYF
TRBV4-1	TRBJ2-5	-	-	TGCGCCAGCAGCCAAGCGCTGTCATCCGGCAACCCCAGAGCACAAGAGACCCAGTACTTC	CASSQALSSGNPRAQETQYF
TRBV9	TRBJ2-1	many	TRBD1	TGTGCCAGCAGCTTCGGACAGGGATCCTACAATGAGCAGTTCTTC	CASSFGQGSYNEQFF
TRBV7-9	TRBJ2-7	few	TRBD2	TGTGCCAGCAGCTTCCCAGCGGGAGGGAGCTCCTACGAGCAGTACTTC	CASSFPAGGSSYEQYF
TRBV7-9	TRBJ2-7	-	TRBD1	TGTGCCAGCAGGTTGACAGGGGTTTCCTACGAGCAGTACTTC	CASRLTGVSYEQYF
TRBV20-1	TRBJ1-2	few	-	TGCAGTGCTAGGCGGGGGACACCACCTGTTGGCTATGGCTACACCTTC	CSARRGTPPVGYGYTF
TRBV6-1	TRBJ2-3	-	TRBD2	TGTGCCAGCAGTGAGACTAGCGGGGGCGCAGATACGCAGTATTTT	CASSETSGGADTQYF
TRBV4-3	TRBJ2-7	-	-	TGCGCCAGCAGCCAAGATGGGCAGGGCCGATACTACGAGCAGTACTTC	CASSQDGQGRYYEQYF
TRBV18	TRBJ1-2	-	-	TGTGCCAGCTCACCAGGCATTTCCTATGGCTACACCTTC	CASSPGISYGYTF
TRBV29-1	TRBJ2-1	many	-	TGCAGCGTTGGACGCGGAAACGACTACAATGAGCAGTTCTTC	CSVGRGNDYNEQFF
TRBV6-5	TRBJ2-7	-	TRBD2	TGTGCCAGCAGCCCTACTAGCGGGGCCAGCTCCTACGAGCAGTACTTC	CASSPTSGASSYEQYF
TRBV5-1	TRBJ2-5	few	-	TGCGCCAGCAGCCCCGGAAAGGACCCCACAGAGACCCAGTACTTC	CASSPGKDPTETQYF
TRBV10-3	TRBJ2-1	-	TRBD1	TGTGCCATCAGTGAGGTGACAGGGGTGATCAATGAGCAGTTCTTC	CAISEVTGVINEQFF
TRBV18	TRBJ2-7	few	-	TGTGCCAGCTCACCACTGCGGGGCGGGGACCACGAGCAGTACTTC	CASSPLRGGDHEQYF
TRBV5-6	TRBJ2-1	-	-	TGTGCCAGCAGCTTGTCCGGTTATGACAATGAGCAGTTCTTC	CASSLSGYDNEQFF
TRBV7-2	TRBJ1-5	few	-	TGTGCCAGCAGTCCTGCGGGGGGGGGGCCCAATCAGCCCCAGCATTTT	CASSPAGGGPNQPQHF
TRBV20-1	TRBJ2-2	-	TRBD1	TGCAGTGTCAACAGGGGCTTGAACACCGGGGAGCTGTTTTTT	CSVNRGLNTGELFF
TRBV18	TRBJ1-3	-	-	TGTGCCAGCTCACCGGGGACCATTCTTCGCTCTGGAAACACCATATATTTT	CASSPGTILRSGNTIYF
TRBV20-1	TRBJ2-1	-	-	TGCAGTGCTAGCGGTCCGAACCCCAATGAGCAGTTCTTC	CSASGPNPNEQFF
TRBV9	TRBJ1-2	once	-	TGTGCCAGCAGCGTAGATCCAGAGAACTTCTATGGCTACACCTTC	CASSVDPENFYGYTF
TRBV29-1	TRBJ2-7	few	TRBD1	TGCAGCGTGTCGTCGGACAGGGGCTACGAGCAGTACTTC	CSVSSDRGYEQYF
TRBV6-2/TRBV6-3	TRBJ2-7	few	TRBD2	TGTGCCAGCAGACACCCTAGCGGTGCCTCCTACGAGCAGTACTTC	CASRHPSGASYEQYF
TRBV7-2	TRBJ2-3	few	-	TGTGCCAGCAGCTTAAAGGGCCAGAGCACAGATACGCAGTATTTT	CASSLKGQSTDTQYF
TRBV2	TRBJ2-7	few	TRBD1	TGTGCCAGCAGTGAGAAGGCGGACAGGGGGCCCTACGAGCAGTACTTC	CASSEKADRGPYEQYF